These T cell receptor beta chains were read from a single sample in a study of cytomegalovirus exposure and HLA in healthy donors. TCRdb's table, derived via immunoSEQ multiplex PCR, lists solely in-frame clones and lacks some. This table has around 150,000 clones, roughly 85% appearing once. What was sequenced was PBMCs. These receptors were taken from a man aged 35 to 55 in good health and CMV-seronegative. Each CDR3 is given with its conserved first and last residue. Fields, in order: V gene, clone size, J gene, CDR3 length, D gene, CDR3 protein, CDR3 DNA. The D gene is left open where the match is weak. Some rows mark clone size as missing; the rest say once, few, many or name a class of expanded clone.

>TRBV4-1|once|TRBJ1-4|15|NA
CASSQVQGTNEKLFF
TGCGCCAGCAGCCAAGTCCAGGGAACTAATGAAAAACTGTTTTTT
>TRBV4-1|NA|TRBJ2-7|14|NA
CASSQAGRTYEQYF
TGCGCCAGCAGCCAGGCTGGGAGGACCTACGAGCAGTACTTC
>TRBV7-2|NA|TRBJ1-4|14|NA
CASSRDATNEKLFF
TGTGCCAGCAGCCGGGATGCAACTAATGAAAAACTGTTTTTT
>TRBV6-4|NA|TRBJ2-1|13|NA
CASSPEAYNEQFF
TGTGCCAGCAGTCCGGAGGCTTACAATGAGCAGTTCTTC
>TRBV27|NA|TRBJ1-5|15|TRBD1
CASSLGQGGNQPQHF
TGTGCCAGCAGTTTGGGACAGGGAGGCAATCAGCCCCAGCATTTT
>TRBV5-1|NA|TRBJ2-7|14|TRBD2
CASSSGLPTLEQYF
TGCGCCAGCAGCTCGGGACTACCGACCCTCGAGCAGTACTTC
>TRBV6-1|NA|TRBJ2-3|17|TRBD2
CASSEIPGGEKTDTQYF
TGTGCCAGCAGTGAAATTCCGGGAGGGGAAAAAACAGATACGCAGTATTTT
>TRBV7-2|few|TRBJ2-1|15|TRBD2
CASNPGTSGRGEQFF
TGTGCCAGCAACCCCGGGACTAGCGGGAGAGGAGAGCAGTTCTTC
>TRBV25-1|NA|TRBJ2-2|15|TRBD1
CASRTTGGSTGELFF
TGTGCCAGCAGAACGACAGGGGGCAGCACCGGGGAGCTGTTTTTT
>TRBV30|once|TRBJ1-1|13|TRBD1
CAWRGRQGTVTFF
TGTGCCTGGAGGGGTCGACAGGGTACGGTGACTTTCTTT
>TRBV5-1|NA|TRBJ2-1|13|NA
CASSLNERNEQFF
TGCGCCAGCAGCTTGAATGAGCGGAATGAGCAGTTCTTC
>TRBV7-9|NA|TRBJ2-1|14|NA
CASSRSSSYNEQFF
TGTGCCAGCAGCCGTAGTAGCTCCTACAATGAGCAGTTCTTC
>TRBV15|NA|TRBJ2-7|14|NA
CATSEQVFSYEQYF
TGTGCCACCAGCGAACAGGTTTTCAGCTACGAGCAGTACTTC
>TRBV9|once|TRBJ1-2|13|TRBD1
CASSVTGDHGYTF
TGTGCCAGCAGCGTTACAGGGGATCACGGCTACACCTTC
>TRBV7-9|NA|TRBJ1-5|15|TRBD1
CSSSLGGAGNQPQHF
TGTTCCAGCAGCTTAGGGGGCGCCGGCAATCAGCCCCAGCATTTT
>TRBV7-9|NA|TRBJ1-2|14|NA
CASSLANGGYGYTF
TGTGCCAGCAGCTTAGCGAACGGAGGCTATGGCTACACCTTC
>TRBV14|once|TRBJ1-1|10|NA
CASSQDMAFF
TGTGCCAGCAGCCAAGATATGGCTTTCTTT
>TRBV10-2|NA|TRBJ1-3|14|NA
CASMQRSSGNTIYF
TGCGCCAGCATGCAGCGTTCCTCTGGAAACACCATATATTTT
>TRBV5-1|once|TRBJ2-1|14|NA
CASSRLGLNNEQFF
TGCGCCAGCAGCCGCCTGGGACTTAACAATGAGCAGTTCTTC